These 14 T cell receptor beta chains came from one sample sequenced in a study of blood T cells in healthy people across ages. A second PCR, run for about 7 to 11 cycles, used a sample-barcoded 5' primer plus a J-beta primer mix. Each CDR3 protein is one row after TCRdb ran MiXCR on the 5' RACE reads. The data hold about 1.6 million distinct CDR3 sequences, with about 35% observed a single time. The material sequenced was blood. The receptor source for this set is a woman in her twenties or thirties in good health.

This clonotype was counted only a few times. This chain connects TRBV5-1 to TRBJ2-3; tentatively, D is TRBD2 (6 bases). With 7 bases removed from V and 1 base from J, the gap between germline ends came to 16 bases. The V gene's germline CDR1 is SGHRS and CDR2 YFSETQ. The CDR3 is 15 residues long. CDR3 coding DNA: TGCGCCAGCTCGGACCAGCGGGCTGGCACAGATACGCAGTATTTT. This codes for CASSDQRAGTDTQYF.

The CDR3 is CASSPLGLRGTYNEQFF. The DNA for the CDR3 is TGTGCCAGCAGCCCCCTAGGACTACGTGGTACCTACAATGAGCAGTTCTTC. V usage is TRBV7-2 and J usage is TRBJ2-1; TRBD2 might be the D (6 bases). The CDR3 has 17 amino acids. Germline CDR1 reads SGHTA; CDR2 reads FQGNSA. The V end lost 5 bases, the J end lost 2 bases, and 19 bases lay between the germline ends.

This clonotype was observed at least ten times. The V gene is TRBV20-1, the J gene TRBJ2-5; D unresolved. This CDR3 comprises 13 residues. The V gene lost 1 base and the J gene lost 4 bases, with 10 bases spanning the gap. Germline CDR1 DFQATT, CDR2 SNEGSKA (reference sequence). CDR3 DNA: TGCAGTGCTAGAGTAAGAGTGTCAGAGACCCAGTACTTC. Residues: CSARVRVSETQYF.

This clonotype was detected only a few times. V and J are TRBV3-1 and TRBJ1-2; TRBD1 might be the D (5 bases). Germline loops: CDR1 LGHDT, CDR2 YNNKEL (reference sequence). V lost 0 bases and J lost 8, with 13 bases in between. The CDR3 consists of 14 residues. The CDR3 spells CASSQERGPGGYTF. Written as DNA, the CDR3 is TGTGCCAGCAGCCAAGAGCGGGGCCCAGGAGGCTACACCTTC.

The V gene is TRBV7-9, the J gene TRBJ2-5; weak D call: TRBD1 (5 bases). The CDR3 extends over 14 amino acids. V gave up 5 bases and J gave up 5 bases, with 15 bases separating them. Germline V gives CDR1 SEHNR, CDR2 FQNEAQ (reference sequence). CDR3 DNA: TGTGCCAGCAGCGGAATAGGGGCAAGGGAGACCCAGTACTTC. It is translated as CASSGIGARETQYF.

The chain carries TRBV20-1 and TRBJ2-3; TRBD1 might be the D (5 bases). Germline CDR1 DFQATT, CDR2 SNEGSKA (reference sequence). CDR3 length equals 11 residues. The ends were cut back, 6 bases at V and 3 bases at J, with 7 bases in the middle. The CDR3 bases are TGCAGTGCGACAGCAACAGATACGCAGTATTTT. Translated: CSATATDTQYF.

The rearrangement joins TRBV28 to TRBJ1-2, with 7 bases fitting TRBD1. Germline V gives CDR1 MDHEN, CDR2 SYDVKM. Trimming at V came to 5 bases and at J to 4 bases, leaving 7 bases not matched to a gene. CDR3 length equals 14 residues. The CDR3 loop is CASSPGQLVYGYTF. Here the CDR3 DNA reads TGTGCCAGCAGTCCGGGACAGTTGGTCTATGGCTACACCTTC.

The chain carries TRBV5-1 and TRBJ2-1; possibly TRBD1 or TRBD2 for D (5 bases each). Germline values: CDR1 SGHRS, CDR2 YFSETQ. Trimming cost V 0 bases and J 10 bases, with 8 bases left between them. CDR3 length: 12 residues. CDR3 loop: CASSLEGDEQFF. Here the CDR3 DNA reads TGCGCCAGCAGCTTGGAAGGGGACGAGCAGTTCTTC.

This clonotype has only one observation. This sequence joins TRBV7-9 and TRBJ1-1; unclear D gene. CDR1 is SEHNR, CDR2 FQNEAQ, per germline (reference sequence). This CDR3 spans 13 amino acids. Trimming took off 8 bases at V and 5 bases at J, with 15 bases between the two ends. The CDR3 loop is CASGAPGGTEAFF. In DNA form, the CDR3 reads TGTGCCAGCGGCGCGCCTGGCGGGACTGAAGCTTTCTTT.

This clonotype was observed at least ten times. V usage is TRBV7-2 and J usage is TRBJ2-3; D uncertain. The CDR3 loop spans 13 amino acids. Trimming stripped 2 bases from V and 5 bases from J, with 8 bases between. Germline V lookup: CDR1 SGHTA, CDR2 FQGNSA. CDR3 residues: CASSLPKGDTQYF. Written as DNA, the CDR3 is TGTGCCAGCAGCTTACCGAAAGGAGATACGCAGTATTTT. Complete variable domain (other parts from reference TRBV7-2 and TRBJ2-3): GAGVSQSPSNKVTEKGKDVELRCDPISGHTALYWYRQSLGQGLEFLIYFQGNSAPDKSGLPSDRFSAERTGGSVSTLTIQRTQQEDSAVYLCASSLPKGDTQYFGPGTRLTVL.

The chain combines TRBV11-2 with TRBJ1-4; TRBD1 might be the D (5 bases). This CDR3 is 15 amino acids long. Trimming stripped 5 bases from V and 5 bases from J, with 15 bases between. From germline, CDR1 is SGHAT and CDR2 FQNNGV. In DNA form, the CDR3 reads TGTGCCAGCAGCACCCACCAGGGCCTCAATGAAAAACTGTTTTTT. Its translation is CASSTHQGLNEKLFF. Based on the CDR3 plus reference TRBV11-2 and TRBJ1-4, the full variable domain is EAGVAQSPRYKIIEKRQSVAFWCNPISGHATLYWYQQILGQGPKLLIQFQNNGVVDDSQLPKDRFSAERLKGVDSTLKIQPAKLEDSAVYLCASSTHQGLNEKLFFGSGTQLSVL.

In its sample, this clonotype was seen many times. A read error may explain this, as a much larger clone is one base away. This rearrangement joins TRBV4-1 to TRBJ1-2, with D possibly being TRBD1 (6 bases). Germline lookup yields CDR1 MGHRA and CDR2 YSYEKL. CDR3 length: 17 residues. V lost 4 bases, J lost 4 bases, and 22 bases lay in between. The CDR3 region has the DNA TGCGCCAGCAGCCCAGATATCAGGGGACGAAGAGCCTATGGCTACACCTTC. Its translation: CASSPDIRGRRAYGYTF.

This clonotype was detected a few times. The rearrangement links TRBV11-2 to TRBJ2-7, with D perhaps TRBD1 or TRBD2 (5 bases each). The CDR3 extends over 14 amino acids. Trimming removed 4 bases from V and 3 bases from J, with 13 bases in between. Germline-derived CDR1 and CDR2 are SGHAT and FQNNGV. CDR3 in amino acids: CASSSGTNIYEQYF. The CDR3 coding sequence is TGTGCCAGCAGCTCCGGGACCAATATCTACGAGCAGTACTTC.

V usage is TRBV16 and J usage is TRBJ1-2; a possible D gene is TRBD1 (5 bases). The CDR3 contains 13 residues. Germline V CDR1 and CDR2: KGHSY, FQNENV. V lost 3 bases and J 6 bases, leaving 11 bases between the germline ends. CDR3 sequence reads: CASSHPGPDGYTF. CDR3 DNA: TGTGCCAGCAGCCATCCAGGGCCAGATGGCTACACCTTC. Full variable domain (outside the CDR3, taken from reference TRBV16 and TRBJ1-2): GEEVAQTPKHLVRGEGQKAKLYCAPIKGHSYVFWYQQVLKNEFKFLISFQNENVFDETGMPKERFSAKCLPNSPCSLEIQATKLEDSAVYFCASSHPGPDGYTFGSGTRLTVV.